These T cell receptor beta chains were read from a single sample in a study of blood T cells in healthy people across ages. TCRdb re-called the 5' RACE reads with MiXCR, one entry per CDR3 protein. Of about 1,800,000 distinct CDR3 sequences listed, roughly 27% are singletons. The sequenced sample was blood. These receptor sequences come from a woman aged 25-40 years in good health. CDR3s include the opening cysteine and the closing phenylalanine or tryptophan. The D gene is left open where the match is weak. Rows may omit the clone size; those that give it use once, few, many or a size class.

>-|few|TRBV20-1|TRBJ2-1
CSARGGSLAYNEQFF
TGCAGTGCTAGGGGAGGTAGTTTAGCCTACAATGAGCAGTTCTTC
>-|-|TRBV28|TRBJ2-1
CASSDPGLDEQFF
TGTGCCAGCAGCGATCCCGGTCTGGATGAGCAGTTCTTC
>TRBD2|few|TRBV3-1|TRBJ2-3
CASSQASGGADTQYF
TGTGCCAGCAGCCAAGCTAGCGGGGGCGCAGATACGCAGTATTTT
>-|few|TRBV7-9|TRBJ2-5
CASSPDGSQETQYF
TGTGCCAGCAGCCCGGACGGCTCACAAGAGACCCAGTACTTC
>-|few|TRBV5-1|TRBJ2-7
CASSFGGQPYEQYF
TGCGCCAGCAGCTTCGGGGGTCAACCCTACGAGCAGTACTTC
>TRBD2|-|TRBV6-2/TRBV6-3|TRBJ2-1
CASSPPLGDRRGTSGRISRNEQFF
TGTGCCAGCAGTCCCCCCTTGGGGGACAGGCGTGGGACTAGCGGGAGAATCTCGCGGAATGAGCAGTTCTTC
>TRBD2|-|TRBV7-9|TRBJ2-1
CASSLDQRGDNEQFF
TGTGCCAGCAGCTTAGACCAGCGGGGGGACAATGAGCAGTTCTTC
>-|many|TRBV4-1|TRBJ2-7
CASSQDLGYSYEQYF
TGCGCCAGCAGCCAAGATCTCGGTTACTCCTACGAGCAGTACTTC
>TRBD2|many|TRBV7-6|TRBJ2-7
CASSLGRTSISEQYF
TGTGCCAGCAGCTTAGGGAGGACTAGTATCTCCGAGCAGTACTTC
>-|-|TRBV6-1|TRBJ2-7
CASSEDRWRDGYEQYF
TGTGCCAGCAGCGAGGATCGATGGAGGGATGGGTACGAGCAGTACTTC
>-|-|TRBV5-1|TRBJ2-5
CASSFEGNSYNEQYF
TGCGCCAGCAGCTTCGAGGGTAACTCTTACAATGAGCAGTACTTC
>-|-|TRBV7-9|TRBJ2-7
CSSSSTSSEPYEQYF
TGTTCCAGCAGTTCCACCTCTAGCGAACCCTACGAGCAGTACTTC
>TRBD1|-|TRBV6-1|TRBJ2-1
CASSEALGQGVGEQFF
TGTGCCAGCAGTGAAGCCCTCGGACAGGGGGTGGGGGAGCAGTTCTTC
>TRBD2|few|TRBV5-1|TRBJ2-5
CASSLASASGSETQYF
TGCGCCAGCAGCTTGGCCTCCGCTAGCGGGAGTGAGACCCAGTACTTC
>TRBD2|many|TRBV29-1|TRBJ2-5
CSVEAPSGSFPQETQYF
TGCAGCGTTGAAGCGCCTAGCGGGAGTTTCCCCCAAGAGACCCAGTACTTC
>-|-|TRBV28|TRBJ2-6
CASSFNGANVLTF
TGTGCCAGCAGTTTCAATGGGGCCAACGTCCTGACTTTC
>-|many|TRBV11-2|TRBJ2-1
CASSLVDGQFF
TGTGCCAGCAGCTTAGTGGATGGGCAGTTCTTC
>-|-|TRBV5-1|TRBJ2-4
CASSLPITKAKNIQYF
TGCGCCAGCAGCCTACCGATTACAAAAGCCAAAAACATTCAGTACTTC
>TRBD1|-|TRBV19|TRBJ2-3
CASRVGTGATDTQYF
TGTGCCAGTAGAGTCGGGACAGGGGCTACAGATACGCAGTATTTT
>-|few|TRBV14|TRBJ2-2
CAGSQDVRRGNTGELFF
TGTGCCGGCAGCCAAGATGTCCGCAGGGGGAACACCGGGGAGCTGTTTTTT
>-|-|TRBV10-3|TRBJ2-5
CAISESMLSAETQYF
TGTGCCATCAGTGAGTCGATGTTGTCGGCAGAGACCCAGTACTTC
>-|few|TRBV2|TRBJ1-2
CASSEARTGYGYTF
TGTGCCAGCAGTGAAGCTCGGACGGGCTATGGCTACACCTTC
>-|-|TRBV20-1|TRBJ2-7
CSARGAADEQYF
TGCAGTGCTCGAGGGGCCGCGGACGAGCAGTACTTC
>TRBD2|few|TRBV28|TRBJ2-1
CASRWGLAGYNEQFF
TGTGCCAGCAGATGGGGACTAGCGGGCTACAATGAGCAGTTCTTC
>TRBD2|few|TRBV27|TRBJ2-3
CASRNAGGHTDTQYF
TGTGCCAGTCGGAACGCGGGGGGACACACAGATACGCAGTATTTT
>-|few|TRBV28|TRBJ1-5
CASSRLTPGDSNQPRHF
TGTGCCAGCAGTAGGCTCACCCCCGGGGATAGCAATCAGCCCCGGCATTTT
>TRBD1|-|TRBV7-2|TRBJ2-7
CASSRRDRGTYEQYF
TGTGCCAGCAGCCGCCGGGACAGGGGCACCTACGAGCAGTACTTC
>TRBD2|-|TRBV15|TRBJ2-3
CATSREREGTTDTQYF
TGTGCCACCAGCAGGGAGCGGGAGGGAACCACAGATACGCAGTATTTT
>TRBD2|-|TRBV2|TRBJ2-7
CASSVGEGTAYEQYF
TGTGCCAGCAGTGTTGGGGAGGGTACAGCCTACGAGCAGTACTTC
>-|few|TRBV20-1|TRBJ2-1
CSVARGGPGDEQFF
TGCAGTGTCGCTAGGGGGGGCCCGGGCGATGAGCAGTTCTTC
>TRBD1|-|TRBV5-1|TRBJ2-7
CASRLQGAADEQYF
TGCGCCAGCAGGTTACAGGGGGCGGCGGACGAGCAGTACTTC